This TCR beta chain was sequenced during a study of identical twins. Study conclusions and caveats: Researchers reported excess low generation probability among twin-shared out-of-frame alpha sequences. Its conclusions, products of cross-sectional statistical analysis, did not come from following the same donors.

This clonotype was counted a few times. Its antigen remains unidentified. V shed 3 bases and J 5 bases; nucleotides not matched to a gene: 15. The CDR3 length is 17 residues. Germline V CDR1 and CDR2: SEHNR, FQNEAQ (reference sequence). TCRdb re-called the 5' RACE reads through MiXCR, storing one row per CDR3 protein. The data show hundreds of thousands of distinct CDR3 sequences, 18% seen once. These data also formed part of another study, on T cells expressing NK-cell markers. Per that study: In sorted CD3+CD56+NKG2C+, CD3+CD56+NKG2C- and CD3+CD56-NKG2C+ T cells, TCR beta repertoires were obtained. Whether expanded NKG2C+ T cell clones were HCMV specific stayed uncertain.

The sample was PBMCs. The sequence derives from a woman under 30 in good health. This chain links TRBV7-9 with TRBJ1-2; 7 positions match TRBD1. For the CDR3, the DNA is TGTGCCAGCAGCTTGGGTAGACAGGGCGCAAGGCGATATGGCTACACCTTC. Protein product: CASSLGRQGARRYGYTF.